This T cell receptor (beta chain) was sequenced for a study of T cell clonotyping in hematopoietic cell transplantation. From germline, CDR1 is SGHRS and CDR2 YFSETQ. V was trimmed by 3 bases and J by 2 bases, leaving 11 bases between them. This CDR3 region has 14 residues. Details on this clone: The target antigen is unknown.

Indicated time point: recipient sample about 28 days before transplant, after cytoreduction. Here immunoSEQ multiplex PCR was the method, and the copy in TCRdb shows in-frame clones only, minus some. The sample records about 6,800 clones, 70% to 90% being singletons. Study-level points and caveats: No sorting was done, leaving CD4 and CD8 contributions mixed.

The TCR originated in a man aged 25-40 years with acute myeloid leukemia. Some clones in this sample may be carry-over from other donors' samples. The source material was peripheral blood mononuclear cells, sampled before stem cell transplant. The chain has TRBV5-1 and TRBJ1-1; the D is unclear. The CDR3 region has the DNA TGCGCCAGCAGCTCAACGACGGACAACACTGAAGCTTTCTTT. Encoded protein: CASSSTTDNTEAFF. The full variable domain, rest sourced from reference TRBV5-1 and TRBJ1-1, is KAGVTQTPRYLIKTRGQQVTLSCSPISGHRSVSWYQQTPGQGLQFLFEYFSETQRNKGNFPGRFSGRQFSNSRSEMNVSTLELGDSALYLCASSSTTDNTEAFFGQGTRLTVV.